This TCR beta chain was identified in a study of shared clonotypes between healthy human individuals. Findings and caveats of the study: The naive CD4 repertoires of a handful of donors were compared, and around 5% of clonotypes were shared. It was the few donors that limited the genetic and exposure-history diversity represented. Non-shared clonotypes showed lower generation probabilities than clonotypes common to all four donors.

Into CD45RA+ naive and CD45RA-negative memory subsets, the CD4+ cells were split. On this clone itself: Its antigen is as yet unknown.

Germline values: CDR1 LNHDA, CDR2 SQIVND (reference sequence). V was clipped by 4 bases and J by 5 bases, with 14 bases between them. The length of the CDR3 is 14 residues. Repertoires were generated with immunoSEQ multiplex PCR, while TCRdb's copy carries only in-frame clones and drops some. The data hold around 2.1 million clones, with 90% to 96% observed a single time. Sample: naive CD4+ T cells sorted from blood. This sample's subset: CD45RA+ positively selected. The J gene is TRBJ2-5, the V gene TRBV19; D assignment may be TRBD1 or TRBD2 (6 bases each). The origin of this receptor is a man between 18 and 29 years old in good health. The CDR3 DNA reads as TGTGCCAGTAGTAGTCGGGGGCGGCGGGAGACCCAGTACTTC. Translation gives CASSSRGRRETQYF. Complete variable domain (other parts from reference TRBV19 and TRBJ2-5): DGGITQSPKYLFRKEGQNVTLSCEQNLNHDAMYWYRQDPGQGLRLIYYSQIVNDFQKGDIAEGYSVSREKKESFPLTVTSAQKNPTAFYLCASSSRGRRETQYFGPGTRLLVL.